This passage covers 4 T cell receptor beta chains from one sample sequenced in a study of blood T cell repertoires in COVID-19. The assay was immunoSEQ multiplex PCR, and TCRdb's table has in-frame clones only and misses some. The table records approximately 190,000 clones, more than 75% of them present only once. The sequenced material came from peripheral blood. The receptor set was obtained from a woman aged 55-75 years with COVID-19, enrolled during active disease.

The J gene is TRBJ2-7, the V gene TRBV28; D may be TRBD1 (6 bases). V was pared by 8 bases and J by 7 bases, with 18 bases between. CDR1 and CDR2 from the germline V gene are MDHEN and SYDVKM. The CDR3 sequence is 13 residues long. The CDR3 DNA is TGTGCCAGCTCCGTACACAGGGCTCGGGAGCAGTACGTC. As protein: CASSVHRAREQYV.

The V gene is TRBV10-3, the J gene TRBJ1-2; TRBD1 aligns across 10 bases. Trimming removed 7 bases from V and 8 bases from J; junction bases left unmatched: 7. Germline CDR1 ENHRY, CDR2 SYGVKD. The CDR3 totals 13 residues. The CDR3 protein is CAITRGQGEGYTF. The CDR3 DNA is TGTGCCATCACCCGAGGACAGGGGGAAGGCTACACCTTC.

The chain joins TRBV28 to TRBJ1-5; D unclear. CDR3 length equals 15 residues. Per the germline V gene, CDR1 is MDHEN and CDR2 is SYDVKM. Trimming removed 6 bases from V and 2 bases from J, with 14 bases in between. The CDR3 DNA sequence: TGTGCCAGCAGGATTCCTTCGGTGGGCAATCAGCCCCAGCATTTT. Translated, it gives CASRIPSVGNQPQHF.

This chain links TRBV12-3 or TRBV12-4 with TRBJ1-4; D is perhaps TRBD1 (5 bases). CDR3 length: 12 amino acids. Trimming left V 2 bases short and J 7 bases short, with 5 bases between. The CDR3 region has the DNA TGTGCCAGCAGTTTACAGGGTGAAAAACTGTTTTTT. It codes for CASSLQGEKLFF.